A selection of T cell receptor beta chains follows, all from one sample in a study of blood T cell repertoires in COVID-19. Sequencing was performed with immunoSEQ multiplex PCR; in TCRdb, only in-frame clones are kept and a portion is missing. The sample lists some 320,000 clones; roughly nine tenths were seen once. Sequences were obtained from PBMCs or T cells enriched from blood (not recorded which). Receptor source: a man in his fifties or sixties who had recovered from COVID-19. CDR3s include the opening cysteine and the closing phenylalanine or tryptophan. Fields, in order: CDR3 DNA, CDR3 protein, clone size, V gene, D gene, J gene. A D gene is named only where the DNA matches it firmly. Rows may omit the clone size; those that give it use once, few, many or a size class.

CDR3nt: TGTGCCGGGGCCAGGCTAGCGGGATCCTCCTACGAGCAGTACTTC; CDR3aa: CAGARLAGSSYEQYF; abundance: .; v_gene: TRBV7-2; d_gene: TRBD2; j_gene: TRBJ2-7
CDR3nt: TGTGCCAGTAGTATTCCGGGGGGTAAGGACTATGGCTACACCTTC; CDR3aa: CASSIPGGKDYGYTF; abundance: .; v_gene: TRBV19; d_gene: .; j_gene: TRBJ1-2
CDR3nt: TGCGCCAGCAGCCTAGAAACAGGGGTAGGGACTGAAGCTTTCTTT; CDR3aa: CASSLETGVGTEAFF; abundance: .; v_gene: TRBV5-1; d_gene: TRBD1; j_gene: TRBJ1-1
CDR3nt: TGTGCTAGTGGTTTGGGGGCCCAACACAATGAGCAGTTCTTC; CDR3aa: CASGLGAQHNEQFF; abundance: .; v_gene: TRBV12-5; d_gene: .; j_gene: TRBJ2-1
CDR3nt: TGTGCCAGCAGTGGTCCCGCGGGGAATGAAAAACTGTTTTTT; CDR3aa: CASSGPAGNEKLFF; abundance: .; v_gene: TRBV25-1; d_gene: .; j_gene: TRBJ1-4
CDR3nt: TGTGCCAGCAGCCGTAACAGGGCCATGAACACTGAAGCTTTCTTT; CDR3aa: CASSRNRAMNTEAFF; abundance: .; v_gene: TRBV7-6; d_gene: .; j_gene: TRBJ1-1
CDR3nt: TGTGCCAGCAGTACAGGGGGCAATCAGCCCCAGCATTTT; CDR3aa: CASSTGGNQPQHF; abundance: .; v_gene: TRBV2; d_gene: TRBD1; j_gene: TRBJ1-5
CDR3nt: TGTGCCAGTAGTTCCCGACAGGGGGCTCGAAAAGCTTTCTTT; CDR3aa: CASSSRQGARKAFF; abundance: .; v_gene: TRBV19; d_gene: TRBD1; j_gene: TRBJ1-1
CDR3nt: TGTGCCAGCAGCCAAGGCGCGGCAGGGGGCGCGGGCGGCTACACCTTC; CDR3aa: CASSQGAAGGAGGYTF; abundance: .; v_gene: TRBV3-1/TRBV3-2; d_gene: TRBD1; j_gene: TRBJ1-2
CDR3nt: TGCAGCGTTGTATCGACGACAGGGGACTACGAGCAGTACTTC; CDR3aa: CSVVSTTGDYEQYF; abundance: .; v_gene: TRBV29-1; d_gene: TRBD1; j_gene: TRBJ2-7
CDR3nt: TGTGCCAGTAGTATAACTAGCAACACCGGGGAGCTGTTTTTT; CDR3aa: CASSITSNTGELFF; abundance: few; v_gene: TRBV19; d_gene: .; j_gene: TRBJ2-2
CDR3nt: TGTGCCAGCGCAGACAGGGACCCTTATAGCAATCAGCCCCAGCATTTT; CDR3aa: CASADRDPYSNQPQHF; abundance: .; v_gene: TRBV19; d_gene: TRBD1; j_gene: TRBJ1-5
CDR3nt: TGTGCCTGGAAGGTTGGAGTTCATGAAAAACTGTTTTTT; CDR3aa: CAWKVGVHEKLFF; abundance: .; v_gene: TRBV30; d_gene: .; j_gene: TRBJ1-4
CDR3nt: TGTGCCAGCAGCTTCCAGGGTAGTGGGCTCTACGAGCAGTACTTC; CDR3aa: CASSFQGSGLYEQYF; abundance: .; v_gene: TRBV5-4; d_gene: .; j_gene: TRBJ2-7
CDR3nt: TGTGCCAGTAATTTTGCACGGGGACAGGGCAACTATGGCTACACCTTC; CDR3aa: CASNFARGQGNYGYTF; abundance: .; v_gene: TRBV19; d_gene: TRBD1; j_gene: TRBJ1-2
CDR3nt: TGTGCCAGCAGCGTAGGCAGGGGGCCTCCCTCCTTC; CDR3aa: CASSVGRGPPSF; abundance: .; v_gene: TRBV9; d_gene: TRBD1; j_gene: TRBJ1-2
CDR3nt: TGCGCCAGCAGCTTCCTAGCGGAGGATGAGCAGTTCTTC; CDR3aa: CASSFLAEDEQFF; abundance: .; v_gene: TRBV5-1; d_gene: TRBD2; j_gene: TRBJ2-1
CDR3nt: TGTGCCAGCAGAGTGAGGGGGCTGAGCACAGATACGCAGTATTTT; CDR3aa: CASRVRGLSTDTQYF; abundance: .; v_gene: TRBV27; d_gene: TRBD1; j_gene: TRBJ2-3
CDR3nt: TGCGCCAGCAGCGAATACAGGGCTTACCAAGAGACCCAGTACTTC; CDR3aa: CASSEYRAYQETQYF; abundance: .; v_gene: TRBV4-1; d_gene: .; j_gene: TRBJ2-5
CDR3nt: TGTGCCAGCAGTTACCGGTCCGCGGAGACCCAGTACTTC; CDR3aa: CASSYRSAETQYF; abundance: .; v_gene: TRBV6-5; d_gene: .; j_gene: TRBJ2-5
CDR3nt: TGTGCCATTGGGACAGGCGGGGATGAAAAACTGTTTTTT; CDR3aa: CAIGTGGDEKLFF; abundance: .; v_gene: TRBV10-3; d_gene: TRBD1; j_gene: TRBJ1-4
CDR3nt: TGTGCCTGGAGTGTACAGCCAAACTATGGCTACACCTTC; CDR3aa: CAWSVQPNYGYTF; abundance: .; v_gene: TRBV30; d_gene: .; j_gene: TRBJ1-2
CDR3nt: TGTGCCAGCAGTCCTGGACTAGCGGGGAAATATACGCAGTATTTT; CDR3aa: CASSPGLAGKYTQYF; abundance: .; v_gene: TRBV7-2; d_gene: TRBD2; j_gene: TRBJ2-3
CDR3nt: TGTGCCTGGAGCGGTAGGGAGGATCAGCCCCAGCATTTT; CDR3aa: CAWSGREDQPQHF; abundance: .; v_gene: TRBV30; d_gene: .; j_gene: TRBJ1-5
CDR3nt: TGTGCCAGCAGGCCATGGGGGGTGGGAACTGAAGCTTTCTTT; CDR3aa: CASRPWGVGTEAFF; abundance: .; v_gene: TRBV7-2; d_gene: .; j_gene: TRBJ1-1
CDR3nt: TGTGCCAGCGCCTGGCCGGGACACCAAACCTACAATGAGCAGTTCTTC; CDR3aa: CASAWPGHQTYNEQFF; abundance: .; v_gene: TRBV18; d_gene: .; j_gene: TRBJ2-1
CDR3nt: TGTGCCAGTAGTGTCCGACAGAATAGCAATCAGCCCCAGCATTTT; CDR3aa: CASSVRQNSNQPQHF; abundance: .; v_gene: TRBV19; d_gene: .; j_gene: TRBJ1-5
CDR3nt: TGCGCCAGCAGTCAATCCCGGACAGGGGAAATGTATGGCTACACCTTC; CDR3aa: CASSQSRTGEMYGYTF; abundance: .; v_gene: TRBV23-1; d_gene: TRBD1; j_gene: TRBJ1-2
CDR3nt: TGTGCCAGCAGTTTGAGGAGCAATCAGCCCCAGCATTTT; CDR3aa: CASSLRSNQPQHF; abundance: .; v_gene: TRBV12-3/TRBV12-4; d_gene: .; j_gene: TRBJ1-5
CDR3nt: TGCGCCAGCAGCTTCTCCGGGATAGGAGCTTTCTTT; CDR3aa: CASSFSGIGAFF; abundance: .; v_gene: TRBV5-1; d_gene: .; j_gene: TRBJ1-1
CDR3nt: TGTGCCAGCTCACCAGGACAGGGGGAACCCCTCCACTTT; CDR3aa: CASSPGQGEPLHF; abundance: .; v_gene: TRBV18; d_gene: TRBD1; j_gene: TRBJ1-6
CDR3nt: TGTGCCAGCAGTCGACAGGGGGCTCGGTCACCCCTCCACTTT; CDR3aa: CASSRQGARSPLHF; abundance: .; v_gene: TRBV6-5; d_gene: TRBD1; j_gene: TRBJ1-6
CDR3nt: TGTGCCAGCAGCCTTAACGAGGGGGCCAGCACAGATACGCAGTATTTT; CDR3aa: CASSLNEGASTDTQYF; abundance: .; v_gene: TRBV9; d_gene: TRBD1; j_gene: TRBJ2-3
CDR3nt: TGTGCCAGCAGCAAAGCGCAGGGACAGGGCCTTAGCACAGATACGCAGTATTTT; CDR3aa: CASSKAQGQGLSTDTQYF; abundance: once; v_gene: TRBV21-1; d_gene: .; j_gene: TRBJ2-3
CDR3nt: TGTGCCAGCAGCTTAGGGAGGACCGGGGAGCTGTTTTTT; CDR3aa: CASSLGRTGELFF; abundance: .; v_gene: TRBV13; d_gene: .; j_gene: TRBJ2-2
CDR3nt: TGTGCCAGCAGCTTGCCACAGGGGGGGGAGACCCAGTACTTC; CDR3aa: CASSLPQGGETQYF; abundance: .; v_gene: TRBV11-3; d_gene: .; j_gene: TRBJ2-5
CDR3nt: TGTGCCAGCAGCCAAATCCCGGGACTAGTCTCCTACAATGAGCAGTTCTTC; CDR3aa: CASSQIPGLVSYNEQFF; abundance: .; v_gene: TRBV3-1/TRBV3-2; d_gene: TRBD2; j_gene: TRBJ2-1
CDR3nt: TGTGCCAGCAGAACATTCAGGCGCCCTTCCTACGAGCAGTACTTC; CDR3aa: CASRTFRRPSYEQYF; abundance: .; v_gene: TRBV6-5; d_gene: .; j_gene: TRBJ2-7
CDR3nt: TGTGCCAGCAGTACTATGGGACTTGACTACAATGAGCAGTTCTTC; CDR3aa: CASSTMGLDYNEQFF; abundance: .; v_gene: TRBV9; d_gene: .; j_gene: TRBJ2-1
CDR3nt: TGCGCCAGCAGCTTGGAGGGGTCCCAAGAGACCCAGTACTTC; CDR3aa: CASSLEGSQETQYF; abundance: .; v_gene: TRBV5-1; d_gene: .; j_gene: TRBJ2-5
CDR3nt: TGTGCCAGCAGCGTTGCGGGGAGGACAGATACGCAGTATTTT; CDR3aa: CASSVAGRTDTQYF; abundance: .; v_gene: TRBV9; d_gene: .; j_gene: TRBJ2-3
CDR3nt: TGTGCCAGCAGCCAAGCACTAGCCGGCACCGGGGAGCTGTTTTTT; CDR3aa: CASSQALAGTGELFF; abundance: .; v_gene: TRBV14; d_gene: .; j_gene: TRBJ2-2
CDR3nt: TGTGCCAGTAAAGGACAGGGGGCTTTAAGTGAGCAGTTCTTC; CDR3aa: CASKGQGALSEQFF; abundance: .; v_gene: TRBV19; d_gene: TRBD1; j_gene: TRBJ2-1
CDR3nt: TGTGCCACCAGTGACCAAGGGACAGGGTCTCCCGATACGCAGTATTTT; CDR3aa: CATSDQGTGSPDTQYF; abundance: .; v_gene: TRBV24-1; d_gene: TRBD1; j_gene: TRBJ2-3
CDR3nt: TGTGCCAGCAGCTTGGCTATTAGCAGAGGGTTCAATGAGCAGTTCTTC; CDR3aa: CASSLAISRGFNEQFF; abundance: .; v_gene: TRBV5-8; d_gene: .; j_gene: TRBJ2-1
CDR3nt: TGTGCCAGCAGTGAATCTGAGACAGGGAAGTACGAGCAGTACTTC; CDR3aa: CASSESETGKYEQYF; abundance: .; v_gene: TRBV2; d_gene: TRBD1; j_gene: TRBJ2-7
CDR3nt: TGTGCCAGCAGCCAAGTTTACGGGGCGGGAACTGAAGCTTTCTTT; CDR3aa: CASSQVYGAGTEAFF; abundance: .; v_gene: TRBV3-1/TRBV3-2; d_gene: .; j_gene: TRBJ1-1
CDR3nt: TGTGCCAGCAGCTTAGTAGGGGGCATTCAGCCCCAGCATTTT; CDR3aa: CASSLVGGIQPQHF; abundance: .; v_gene: TRBV7-9; d_gene: TRBD1; j_gene: TRBJ1-5
CDR3nt: TGCAGCGTTGCGGTGGGTCAAGGGAGACAGGGCAATCAGCCCCAGCATTTT; CDR3aa: CSVAVGQGRQGNQPQHF; abundance: .; v_gene: TRBV29-1; d_gene: .; j_gene: TRBJ1-5
CDR3nt: TGTGCCAGCAGCTTAGGGCGGACTAGCGGGGGGCAAGAGACCCAGTACTTC; CDR3aa: CASSLGRTSGGQETQYF; abundance: .; v_gene: TRBV11-3; d_gene: TRBD2; j_gene: TRBJ2-5
CDR3nt: TGTGCCAGCAGCTTAGGGCTGAGGTCAACTAATGAAAAACTGTTTTTT; CDR3aa: CASSLGLRSTNEKLFF; abundance: .; v_gene: TRBV7-9; d_gene: .; j_gene: TRBJ1-4
CDR3nt: TGCAGCGTGAGAGAATCCTACGAGCAGTACTTC; CDR3aa: CSVRESYEQYF; abundance: .; v_gene: TRBV29-1; d_gene: .; j_gene: TRBJ2-7
CDR3nt: TGTGCCAGTAGTATGGGCTTGTTGAACACCGGGGAGCTGTTTTTT; CDR3aa: CASSMGLLNTGELFF; abundance: once; v_gene: TRBV19; d_gene: .; j_gene: TRBJ2-2
CDR3nt: TGTGCCAGCAGCCAAGGGGAAGTAGACAGGGTGGAGACCCAGTACTTC; CDR3aa: CASSQGEVDRVETQYF; abundance: .; v_gene: TRBV4-2; d_gene: TRBD1; j_gene: TRBJ2-5